This TCR beta chain originates from a study of blood T cell repertoires in COVID-19. Overall study: The samples span acute and convalescent COVID-19 from the United States, Italy and Spain.

Germline V gene sequence: CDR1 SGHTA, CDR2 FQGNSA. V trimming: 4 bases; J trimming: 6 bases; junction bases outside the gene matches: 4. The CDR3 consists of 16 residues. Study processing details: Nucleated cell number was recorded as an estimate derived from reference gene primer amplification. Only in-frame clones appear in the TCRdb table, and some are missing; sequencing was by immunoSEQ multiplex PCR. The DNA was the basis for D and trimming; V, J and clone size are from that table. The table has about 35,000 clones, about 81% seen once. The chain is built from TRBV7-2 and TRBJ1-6; TRBD1 matches 12 bases. The sequencing input was peripheral blood. The origin of this receptor is a human donor in a cohort sampled during active or convalescent COVID-19. The donor label of this sample is uncertain. The CDR3 region is CASSSGQGAGNSPLHF. CDR3 in DNA: TGTGCCAGCAGCTCGGGACAGGGGGCTGGTAATTCACCCCTCCACTTT.